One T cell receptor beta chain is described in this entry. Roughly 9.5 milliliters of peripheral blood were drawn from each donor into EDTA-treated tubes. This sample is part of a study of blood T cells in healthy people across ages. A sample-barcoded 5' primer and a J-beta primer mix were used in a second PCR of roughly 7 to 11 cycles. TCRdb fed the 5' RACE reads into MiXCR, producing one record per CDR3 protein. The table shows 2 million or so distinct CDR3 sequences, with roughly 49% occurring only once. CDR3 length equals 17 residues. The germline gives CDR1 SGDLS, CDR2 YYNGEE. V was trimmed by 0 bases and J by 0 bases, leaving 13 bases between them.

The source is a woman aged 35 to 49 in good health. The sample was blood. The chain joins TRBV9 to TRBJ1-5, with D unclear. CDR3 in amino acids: CASSVGRSANSNQPQHF. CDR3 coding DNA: TGTGCCAGCAGCGTAGGGAGGTCTGCTAATAGCAATCAGCCCCAGCATTTT. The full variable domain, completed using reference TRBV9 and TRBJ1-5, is DSGVTQTPKHLITATGQRVTLRCSPRSGDLSVYWYQQSLDQGLQFLIQYYNGEERAKGNILERFSAQQFPDLHSELNLSSLELGDSALYFCASSVGRSANSNQPQHFGDGTRLSIL.